What follows describes a single T cell receptor (beta chain). The data derive from a study of T-cell memory formation after mild COVID-19. Via MiXCR, TCRdb re-called the 5' RACE reads, giving one row per CDR3 protein. Of 550,000 to 700,000 distinct CDR3 sequences detected, over 15% appear once; the ten largest clones hold around 11%. Trimming left V 3 bases short and J 11 bases short, with 13 bases between. Germline V gene lookup returns CDR1 ENHRY and CDR2 SYGVKD. The CDR3 length is 12 residues. V is TRBV10-3 and J is TRBJ1-1; D gene unclear. The sample was PBMCs or a T cell subset sorted from them (not recorded which). The TCR originated in an adult woman who had mild COVID-19 (a few samples of this study predate the infection). Cell type and time point are not known. The CDR3 sequence: CAISESRQSAFF. The DNA of the CDR3 is TGTGCCATCAGTGAATCCCGCCAGTCGGCTTTCTTT.